The 27 T cell receptor beta chains below were found in one sample sequenced in a study of OX40 agonist ivuxolimab in advanced cancers. Assay: immunoSEQ multiplex PCR; the TCRdb copy retains only in-frame clones and omits some. Among just over 25,000 clones listed, just over 85% were seen once. The sequences come from CD4+ or CD8+ T cells sorted from blood, collected in a trial of the OX40 agonist ivuxolimab. Receptors were obtained from an adult with an advanced solid tumor such as melanoma, head and neck, liver or kidney cancer.

The rearrangement uses TRBV15 and TRBJ2-7; either TRBD1 or TRBD2 may fit D (5 bases each). Germline-derived CDR1 and CDR2 are LNHNV and YYDKDF (reference sequence). This CDR3 has 13 amino acids. V was pared by 8 bases and J by 1 base, with 12 bases between. The CDR3 DNA follows: TGTGCCACCGGCCTGGGACGATCCTACGAGCAGTACTTC. It yields the protein CATGLGRSYEQYF.

This clone was observed a few times. The rearrangement uses TRBV5-4 and TRBJ2-2; weak D call: TRBD2 (6 bases). V dropped 4 bases and J dropped 7 bases, with 14 bases sitting between them. Germline V gene sequence: CDR1 SGHNT, CDR2 YYREEE (reference sequence). CDR3 length: 14 amino acids. The CDR3 spells CASSPRGAGGELFF. The CDR3 DNA sequence: TGTGCCAGCAGCCCCCGCGGGGCAGGCGGGGAGCTGTTTTTT.

The CDR3 sequence: CASSPPGQRESQYEQYF. The CDR3 DNA is TGTGCCAGCTCACCACCGGGGCAGCGGGAGTCCCAATACGAGCAGTACTTC. This chain joins TRBV18 and TRBJ2-7; TRBD2 agrees at 8 bases. The V and J ends lost 0 bases and 4 bases, in that order; junction bases with no gene match: 11. The CDR3 is made up of 17 amino acids. The germline gives CDR1 KGHSH, CDR2 LQKENI. The variable domain in full, completed from reference TRBV18 and TRBJ2-7, reads NAGVMQNPRHLVRRRGQEARLRCSPMKGHSHVYWYRQLPEEGLKFMVYLQKENIIDESGMPKERFSAEFPKEGPSILRIQQVVRGDSAAYFCASSPPGQRESQYEQYFGPGTRLTVT.

The chain is built from TRBV6-5 and TRBJ2-7; weak D call: TRBD1 (5 bases). Germline values: CDR1 MNHEY, CDR2 SVGAGI. The V end was cut by 3 bases, the J end by 3 bases, with 9 bases between. This CDR3 contains 13 residues. The CDR3 protein is CASSYSTGYEQYF. CDR3 in DNA: TGTGCCAGCAGTTATAGTACAGGCTACGAGCAGTACTTC.

The V and J genes are TRBV5-1 and TRBJ2-1, with 8 bases fitting TRBD1. The CDR3 is 15 residues long. Trimming removed 0 bases from V and 3 bases from J; junction bases left unmatched: 2. The germline V gene has CDR1 SGHRS and CDR2 YFSETQ. The CDR3 sequence is CASSLGQGIYNEQFF. CDR3 nucleotides: TGCGCCAGCAGCTTGGGACAGGGGATCTACAATGAGCAGTTCTTC. Complete variable domain (other parts from reference TRBV5-1 and TRBJ2-1): KAGVTQTPRYLIKTRGQQVTLSCSPISGHRSVSWYQQTPGQGLQFLFEYFSETQRNKGNFPGRFSGRQFSNSRSEMNVSTLELGDSALYLCASSLGQGIYNEQFFGPGTRLTVL.

The gene calls are TRBV29-1 and TRBJ2-1; 8 bases are shared with TRBD2. The CDR3 loop spans 13 amino acids. Germline V gene sequence: CDR1 SQVTM, CDR2 ANQGSEA. The V segment lost 1 base and the J segment 9 bases; nucleotides outside the gene matches: 5. In DNA, the CDR3 is TGCAGCGTTGAAGCGGGAGGGCCGGTTGAGCAGTTCTTC. Protein product: CSVEAGGPVEQFF.

In the case of this clone: A read error is possible here, since a much larger clone lies one base away. The chain combines TRBV4-1 with TRBJ1-2; the D gene is possibly TRBD1 (5 bases). This CDR3 has 15 amino acids. From germline, CDR1 is MGHRA and CDR2 YSYEKL. The CDR3 reads CVSSQETGLNYGYTF. The CDR3, as DNA: TGCGTCAGCAGCCAAGAAACAGGACTGAACTATGGCTACACCTTC.

The gene calls are TRBV2 and TRBJ2-1; the match to TRBD2 covers 9 bases. Unmatched junction bases numbered 4, after V lost 3 bases and J lost 4 bases. The CDR3 runs to 15 residues. Germline V gene lookup returns CDR1 SNHLY and CDR2 FYNNEI. The CDR3 sequence is CASSDWREGYNEQFF. The CDR3 region has the DNA TGTGCCAGCAGTGATTGGCGGGAGGGTTACAATGAGCAGTTCTTC.

This sequence joins TRBV19 and TRBJ2-1, with D possibly called TRBD1 or TRBD2 (5 bases each). The length of the CDR3 is 16 residues. The V gene lost 5 bases and the J gene lost 7 bases, with 21 bases spanning the gap. Germline CDR1 LNHDA, CDR2 SQIVND (reference sequence). DNA of the CDR3: TGTGCCAGTAGTCTCGACAGATATTCTACGGGAAATGAGCAGTTCTTC. Its protein is CASSLDRYSTGNEQFF.

The chain joins TRBV5-5 to TRBJ2-6; TRBD1 agrees at 7 bases. V lost 4 bases to trimming and J lost 3 bases; unmatched junction nucleotides: 10. CDR3 size: 17 residues. The germline CDR1 and CDR2 sequences are SGHKS and YYEKEE (reference sequence). CDR3 sequence (DNA): TGTGCCAGCAGCGAGGGTAACAGGGGAGTTGGGGCCAACGTCCTGACTTTC. It codes for CASSEGNRGVGANVLTF.

This chain uses TRBV9 with TRBJ1-6, with 7 positions matching TRBD1. The V and J ends lost 3 bases and 10 bases, in that order; junction bases with no gene match: 13. Germline values: CDR1 SGDLS, CDR2 YYNGEE. The CDR3 contains 16 residues. The chain's CDR3 is CASSASERDSRSPLHF. The CDR3 DNA reads as TGTGCCAGCAGCGCCTCAGAGAGGGACAGTCGATCACCCCTCCACTTT. The variable domain in full, completed from reference TRBV9 and TRBJ1-6, reads DSGVTQTPKHLITATGQRVTLRCSPRSGDLSVYWYQQSLDQGLQFLIQYYNGEERAKGNILERFSAQQFPDLHSELNLSSLELGDSALYFCASSASERDSRSPLHFGNGTRLTVT.

This clone was seen a few times. This sequence joins TRBV7-8 and TRBJ1-1, with D perhaps TRBD1 (5 bases). CDR1 and CDR2 from the germline V gene are SGHVS and FQNEAQ. This CDR3 comprises 14 residues. Trimming stripped 10 bases from V and 1 base from J, with 16 bases between. In DNA, the CDR3 is TGTGCCACGGGCGGATGGGGGGGGAACACTGAAGCTTTCTTT. This codes for CATGGWGGNTEAFF.

This chain connects TRBV11-2 to TRBJ1-2, with D possibly TRBD1 on 5 matching bases. CDR1 and CDR2 from the germline V gene are SGHAT and FQNNGV. The V end lost 3 bases, the J end lost 4 bases, and 12 bases lay between the germline ends. The CDR3 is made up of 14 amino acids. Here the CDR3 DNA reads TGTGCCAGCAGCTTGCAGGGTCCTATCTATGGCTACACCTTC. Protein: CASSLQGPIYGYTF.

The chain joins TRBV2 to TRBJ2-5; 7 bases agree with TRBD2. The CDR3 loop spans 16 amino acids. V lost 8 bases to trimming and J lost 8 bases; unmatched junction nucleotides: 20. Germline V lookup: CDR1 SNHLY, CDR2 FYNNEI. DNA of the CDR3: TGTGCCAGCCCTCTACGCGGGGGAGCTTTCGGTATTACCCAGTACTTC. This sequence encodes CASPLRGGAFGITQYF.

DNA of the CDR3: TGTGCCAGCAGTTCGGACCCTCGAGGCTATGGCTACACCTTC. This encodes CASSSDPRGYGYTF. The chain couples TRBV6-5 to TRBJ1-2; D not certain. The CDR3 loop spans 14 amino acids. CDR1 and CDR2 (germline): MNHEY, SVGAGI. V gave up 4 bases and J gave up 4 bases, with 13 bases separating them.

The V call is TRBV5-1, the J call TRBJ1-1; D is possibly TRBD1 (6 bases). Per germline, CDR1 SGHRS and CDR2 YFSETQ. The CDR3 loop spans 14 amino acids. V shed 2 bases and J shed 4 bases, with 12 bases lying between them. CDR3 loop: CASSLNTGFTEAFF. As DNA, the CDR3 is TGCGCCAGCAGCTTAAATACAGGGTTCACTGAAGCTTTCTTT.

The V call is TRBV7-2, the J call TRBJ1-4; maybe TRBD1 (6 bases). The CDR3 runs to 14 residues. Germline V gene lookup returns CDR1 SGHTA and CDR2 FQGNSA. Trimming took off 5 bases at V and 7 bases at J, with 14 bases between the two ends. For the CDR3, the DNA is TGTGCCAGCAGCGCCCTGGGGGCAGGTGAAAAACTGTTTTTT. As protein: CASSALGAGEKLFF.

The chain recombines TRBV5-1 with TRBJ1-1; D call uncertain. Deletions cut 2 bases from V and 0 bases from J, with 20 bases between. Germline V CDR1 and CDR2: SGHRS, YFSETQ. The CDR3 spans 18 residues. The CDR3 loop reads CASSFYGYSRSMNTEAFF. The CDR3 coding sequence is TGCGCCAGCAGCTTTTATGGTTACTCGAGGTCCATGAACACTGAAGCTTTCTTT.

This rearrangement joins TRBV2 to TRBJ2-7; D is possibly TRBD2 (6 bases). The V end lost 7 bases, the J end lost 0 bases, and 10 bases lay between the germline ends. Germline V CDR1 and CDR2: SNHLY, FYNNEI. This CDR3 comprises 13 residues. The CDR3 nucleotides read TGTGCCAGCACCCCGGGACTCTCCTACGAGCAGTACTTC. Its translation is CASTPGLSYEQYF. Drawing the rest from reference TRBV2 and TRBJ2-7, the complete variable domain is EPEVTQTPSHQVTQMGQEVILRCVPISNHLYFYWYRQILGQKVEFLVSFYNNEISEKSEIFDDQFSVERPDGSNFTLKIRSTKLEDSAMYFCASTPGLSYEQYFGPGTRLTVT.

In DNA, the CDR3 is TGCGCCAGCAGCTTGAGGCAGGGGGGACCTAGCACAGATACGCAGTATTTT. Protein product: CASSLRQGGPSTDTQYF. The genes are TRBV5-1 and TRBJ2-3, with D possibly matching TRBD1 (7 bases). V lost 1 base and J 0 bases, leaving 15 bases between the germline ends. The CDR3 is 17 residues long. Germline V CDR1 and CDR2: SGHRS, YFSETQ.

The gene calls are TRBV5-1 and TRBJ2-7; 8 positions match TRBD1. Per germline, CDR1 SGHRS and CDR2 YFSETQ. The CDR3 contains 16 residues. Unmatched junction bases numbered 17, after V lost 5 bases and J lost 7 bases. CDR3 loop: CASRRLTSGQAGEQYF. Here the CDR3 DNA reads TGCGCCAGCAGACGCCTCACCTCGGGACAGGCAGGTGAGCAGTACTTC.

The CDR3, as DNA: TGTGCCTGGGAAGTGGGGACAGGGAACTACGAGCAGTACTTC. Protein: CAWEVGTGNYEQYF. This sequence joins TRBV30 and TRBJ2-7, with TRBD1 matching over 9 bases. CDR3 size: 14 residues. Germline V gene sequence: CDR1 GTSNPN, CDR2 SVGIG (reference sequence). Trimming took 5 bases from V and 3 from J; bases not matched to a gene: 8.

This chain connects TRBV12-1 to TRBJ2-2. TRBV12-1 is recorded as a pseudogene. This CDR3 has 12 residues. CDR3: CASSPHHGELFF. The CDR3 bases are TGTGCCAGCAGCCCGCATCACGGGGAGCTGTTTTTT.

V gene TRBV10-3 combines with J gene TRBJ2-2; D possibly corresponds to TRBD1 (6 bases). The CDR3 length is 15 residues. The V end lost 4 bases, the J end lost 0 bases, and 9 bases lay between the germline ends. Germline V gene sequence: CDR1 ENHRY, CDR2 SYGVKD. The CDR3 sequence: CAISGTEPNTGELFF. The CDR3 coding sequence is TGTGCCATCAGTGGGACAGAGCCGAACACCGGGGAGCTGTTTTTT.

The chain has TRBV30 and TRBJ2-1, with D possibly TRBD2 on 6 matching bases. CDR3 length: 13 amino acids. In germline, CDR1 is GTSNPN, CDR2 SVGIG (reference sequence). V lost 2 bases, J lost 8 bases, and 13 bases lay in between. This chain's CDR3 is CAWSRAGRYEQFF. CDR3 nucleotides: TGTGCCTGGAGTCGCGCTGGGAGGTATGAGCAGTTCTTC.

A note on this clone: At one end, the junction sequence differs from germline, possibly due to a read error. This specimen includes other DNA sequences encoding the same CDR3. V gene TRBV9 combines with J gene TRBJ1-3, with unresolved D. The CDR3 sequence is 16 residues long. Germline V CDR1 and CDR2: SGDLS, YYNGEE. CDR3 DNA sequence: TGTGCCAGTAGCGTAGAGGGCTCTAGCTCTGGAAACACCATATATTTT. Protein sequence: CASSVEGSSSGNTIYF.

The chain recombines TRBV6-5 with TRBJ1-5; perhaps TRBD1 as D (5 bases). CDR3 length: 15 amino acids. V lost 0 bases to trimming and J lost 7 bases, with 13 bases between them. The germline gives CDR1 MNHEY, CDR2 SVGAGI. CDR3: CASSYSQGTEQPQHF. In DNA, the CDR3 is TGTGCCAGCAGTTACTCGCAAGGGACCGAACAGCCCCAGCATTTT.